The sequence of this TCR beta chain was determined in a study of tissue T cells after allogeneic stem cell transplantation. General study findings and limits: Limitations included a small, clinically heterogeneous cohort and limited sampling depth. Only a limited share of tissue TCRs appeared in blood or spleen.

A note on this clone: Its antigen remains unidentified. Gene names are the mouse ones.

Produced via immunoSEQ multiplex PCR; TCRdb's table is partial and in-frame only. The sample holds around 50,000 clones, 73% seen once. The sequence derives from a pool of C57BL/6 mice in good health. Sample: sorted cells pooled from one or two spleens.

The CDR3 bases that were read are TGTAGTTCTAGAGACTGGGGCGAAGACACCCAGTAC. Translated, it gives CSSRDWGEDTQY. The complete CDR3 protein is CSSRDWGEDTQYF. The chain is built from TRBV30 and TRBJ2-5; maybe TRBD2 (6 bases). The read ends 1 residue shy of where the CDR3 ends; the end is completed using the germline J gene. The CDR3 spans 13 residues. CDR1 SQVVS and CDR2 ANEGSEA come from the germline V gene. V was pared by 0 bases and J by 4 bases, with 8 bases between.